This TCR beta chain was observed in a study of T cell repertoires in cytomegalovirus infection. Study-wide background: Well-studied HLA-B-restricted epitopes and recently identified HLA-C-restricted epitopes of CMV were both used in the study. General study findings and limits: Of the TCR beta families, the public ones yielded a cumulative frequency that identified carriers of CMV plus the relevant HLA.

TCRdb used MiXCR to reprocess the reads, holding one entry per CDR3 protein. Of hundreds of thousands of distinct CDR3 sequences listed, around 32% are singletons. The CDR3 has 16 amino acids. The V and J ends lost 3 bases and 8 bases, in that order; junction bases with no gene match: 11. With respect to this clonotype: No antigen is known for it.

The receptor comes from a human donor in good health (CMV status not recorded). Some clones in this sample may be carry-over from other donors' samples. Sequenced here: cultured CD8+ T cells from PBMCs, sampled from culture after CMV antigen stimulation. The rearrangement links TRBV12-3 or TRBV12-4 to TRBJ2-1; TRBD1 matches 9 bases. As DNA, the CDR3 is TGTGCCAGCAGTTTTCCGGGCACAGGGGGCAAGGATGAGCAGTTCTTC. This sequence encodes CASSFPGTGGKDEQFF.